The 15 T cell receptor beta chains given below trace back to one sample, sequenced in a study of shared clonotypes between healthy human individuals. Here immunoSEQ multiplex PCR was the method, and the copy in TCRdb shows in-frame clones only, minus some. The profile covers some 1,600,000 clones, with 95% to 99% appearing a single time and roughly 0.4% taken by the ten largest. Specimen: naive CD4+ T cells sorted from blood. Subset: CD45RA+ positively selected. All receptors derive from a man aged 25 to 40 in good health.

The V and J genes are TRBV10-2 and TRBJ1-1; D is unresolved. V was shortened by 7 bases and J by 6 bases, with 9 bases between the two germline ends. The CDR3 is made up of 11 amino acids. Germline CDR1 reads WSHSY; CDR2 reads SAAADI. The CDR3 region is CASKVISEAFF. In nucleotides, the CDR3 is TGCGCCAGCAAAGTAATTTCTGAAGCTTTCTTT.

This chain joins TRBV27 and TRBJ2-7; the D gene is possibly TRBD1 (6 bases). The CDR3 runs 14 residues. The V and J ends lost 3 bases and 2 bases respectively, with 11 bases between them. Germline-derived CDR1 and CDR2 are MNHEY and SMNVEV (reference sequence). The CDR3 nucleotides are TGTGCCAGCAGTTTTAGAACAGGGACCTACGAGCAGTACTTC. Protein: CASSFRTGTYEQYF.

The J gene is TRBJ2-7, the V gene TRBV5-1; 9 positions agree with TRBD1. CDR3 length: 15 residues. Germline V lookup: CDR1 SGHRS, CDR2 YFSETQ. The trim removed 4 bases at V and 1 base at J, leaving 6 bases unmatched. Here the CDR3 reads CASSTPQGASYEQYF. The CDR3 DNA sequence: TGCGCCAGCAGCACCCCACAGGGGGCGTCCTACGAGCAGTACTTC.

The CDR3 coding sequence is TGTGCCAGTAGTGGCAGGGGTTACGGATACACTGAAGCTTTCTTT. Translation gives CASSGRGYGYTEAFF. V gene TRBV19 combines with J gene TRBJ1-1; perhaps TRBD1 as D (6 bases). Germline CDR1 reads LNHDA; CDR2 reads SQIVND (reference sequence). The CDR3 is 15 amino acids. Trimming stripped 5 bases from V and 3 bases from J, with 16 bases between. Based on the CDR3 plus reference TRBV19 and TRBJ1-1, the full variable domain is DGGITQSPKYLFRKEGQNVTLSCEQNLNHDAMYWYRQDPGQGLRLIYYSQIVNDFQKGDIAEGYSVSREKKESFPLTVTSAQKNPTAFYLCASSGRGYGYTEAFFGQGTRLTVV.

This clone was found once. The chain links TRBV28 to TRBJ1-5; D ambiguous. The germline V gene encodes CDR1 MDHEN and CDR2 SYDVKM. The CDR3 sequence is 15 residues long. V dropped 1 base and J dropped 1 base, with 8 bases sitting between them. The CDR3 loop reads CASSLYEVSNQPQHF. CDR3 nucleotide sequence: TGTGCCAGCAGTTTATACGAAGTGAGCAATCAGCCCCAGCATTTT.

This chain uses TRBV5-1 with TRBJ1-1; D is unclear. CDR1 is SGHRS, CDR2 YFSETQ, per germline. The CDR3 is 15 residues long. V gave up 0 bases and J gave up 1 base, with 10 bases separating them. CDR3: CASSLEYLGNTEAFF. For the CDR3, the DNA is TGCGCCAGCAGCTTGGAGTACCTCGGGAACACTGAAGCTTTCTTT.

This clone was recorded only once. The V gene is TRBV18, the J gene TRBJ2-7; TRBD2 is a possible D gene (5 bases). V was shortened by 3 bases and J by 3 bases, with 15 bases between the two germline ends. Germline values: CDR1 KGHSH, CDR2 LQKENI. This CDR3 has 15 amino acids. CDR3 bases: TGTGCCAGCTCACCCCTGGGTAGCGCAATCTACGAGCAGTACTTC. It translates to CASSPLGSAIYEQYF.

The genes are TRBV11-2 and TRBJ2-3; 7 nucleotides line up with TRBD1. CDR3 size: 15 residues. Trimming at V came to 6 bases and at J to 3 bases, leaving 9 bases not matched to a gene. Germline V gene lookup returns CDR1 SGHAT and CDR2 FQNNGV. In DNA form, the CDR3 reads TGTGCCAGCAGTCCCTCAGACAGGGTTACAGATACGCAGTATTTT. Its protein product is CASSPSDRVTDTQYF.

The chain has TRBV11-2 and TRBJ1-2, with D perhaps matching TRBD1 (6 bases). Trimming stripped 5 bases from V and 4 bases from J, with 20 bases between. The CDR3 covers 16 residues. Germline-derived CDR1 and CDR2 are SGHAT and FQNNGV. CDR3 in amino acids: CASSNLGSGASYGYTF. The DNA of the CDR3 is TGTGCCAGCAGCAACTTAGGGTCAGGGGCCAGCTATGGCTACACCTTC.

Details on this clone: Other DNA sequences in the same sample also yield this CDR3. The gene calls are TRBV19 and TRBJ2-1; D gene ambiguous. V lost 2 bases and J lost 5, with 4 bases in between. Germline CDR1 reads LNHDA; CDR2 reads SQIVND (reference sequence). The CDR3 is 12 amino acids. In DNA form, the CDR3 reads TGTGCCAGTAGTATACGTGACAATGAGCAGTTCTTC. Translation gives CASSIRDNEQFF.

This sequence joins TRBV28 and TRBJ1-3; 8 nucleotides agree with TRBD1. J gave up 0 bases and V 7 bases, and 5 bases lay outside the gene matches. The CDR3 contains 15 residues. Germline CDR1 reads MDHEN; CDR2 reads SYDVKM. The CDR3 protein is CASTQTGGSGNTIYF. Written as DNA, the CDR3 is TGTGCCAGCACCCAAACAGGGGGCTCTGGAAACACCATATATTTT.

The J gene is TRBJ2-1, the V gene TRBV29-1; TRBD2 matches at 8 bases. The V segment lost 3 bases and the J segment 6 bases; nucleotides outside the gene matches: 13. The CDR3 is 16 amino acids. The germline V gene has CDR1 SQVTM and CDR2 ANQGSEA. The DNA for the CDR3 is TGCAGCGTTGACAGCCCGGGTAGCGGGGCTGCCAATGAGCAGTTCTTC. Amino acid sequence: CSVDSPGSGAANEQFF.

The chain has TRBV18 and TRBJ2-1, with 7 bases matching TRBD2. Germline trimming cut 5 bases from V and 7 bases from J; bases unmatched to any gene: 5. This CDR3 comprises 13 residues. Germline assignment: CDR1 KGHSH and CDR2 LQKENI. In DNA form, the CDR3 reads TGTGCCAGCTCATTACTGGGGGGGAATGAGCAGTTCTTC. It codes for CASSLLGGNEQFF.

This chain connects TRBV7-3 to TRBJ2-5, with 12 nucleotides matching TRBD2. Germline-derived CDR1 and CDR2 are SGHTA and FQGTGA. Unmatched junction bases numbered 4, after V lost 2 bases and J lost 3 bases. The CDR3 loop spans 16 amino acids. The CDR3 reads CASSLLAGGSEETQYF. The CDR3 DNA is TGTGCCAGCAGCTTACTAGCGGGAGGGTCAGAAGAGACCCAGTACTTC.

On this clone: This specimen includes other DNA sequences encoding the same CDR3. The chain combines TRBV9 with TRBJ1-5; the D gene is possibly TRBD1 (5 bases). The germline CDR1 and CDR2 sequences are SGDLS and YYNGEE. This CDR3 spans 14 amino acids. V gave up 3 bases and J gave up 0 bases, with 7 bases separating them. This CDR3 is CASSGTGSNQPQHF. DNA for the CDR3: TGTGCCAGCAGCGGAACAGGTAGCAATCAGCCCCAGCATTTT. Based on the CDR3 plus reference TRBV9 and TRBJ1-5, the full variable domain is DSGVTQTPKHLITATGQRVTLRCSPRSGDLSVYWYQQSLDQGLQFLIQYYNGEERAKGNILERFSAQQFPDLHSELNLSSLELGDSALYFCASSGTGSNQPQHFGDGTRLSIL.